This is a list of T cell receptor beta chains from one sample in a study of blood T cell repertoires in COVID-19. Data came from immunoSEQ multiplex PCR; TCRdb stores just in-frame clones and leaves some out. The table records some 150,000 clones, roughly 85% of them present only once. Material: PBMCs or T cells enriched from blood (not recorded which). These receptors came from a middle-aged man who had recovered from COVID-19. CDR3s include the opening cysteine and the closing phenylalanine or tryptophan. A D gene is named only where the DNA matches it firmly. The size field is filled for only some rows; it gives once, few, many or a size class.

d_call	v_call	j_call	clone_size	cdr3_nt	cdr3_aa
.	TRBV5-1	TRBJ1-4	.	TGCGCCAGCAATCAGGGATATGGAACTAATGAAAAACTGTTTTTT	CASNQGYGTNEKLFF
TRBD2	TRBV18	TRBJ2-5	few	TGTGCCAGCTCCCCGCCGGGGGGTGAGACCCAGTACTTC	CASSPPGGETQYF
TRBD1	TRBV5-1	TRBJ2-3	.	TGCGCCAGCAGCTGGACAGGAATTAAGCGGGATACGCAGTATTTT	CASSWTGIKRDTQYF
.	TRBV5-6	TRBJ1-2	.	TGTGCCAGCAGCCAACTGCGGGGGGCGAAGTTCTATGGCTACACCTTC	CASSQLRGAKFYGYTF
.	TRBV5-1	TRBJ2-3	few	TGCGCCAGCAGCCTAGGCAGCACAGATACGCAGTATTTT	CASSLGSTDTQYF
TRBD2	TRBV5-4	TRBJ2-3	few	TGTGCCAGCAGCTTGGGCGGGAGGTCGCAGTATTTT	CASSLGGRSQYF
.	TRBV6-5	TRBJ1-5	.	TGTGCCAGCAGTCGGGGATATAGCTCAAATCAGCCCCAGCATTTT	CASSRGYSSNQPQHF
TRBD1	TRBV19	TRBJ1-5	.	TGTGCCAGTAGTCCGACGCGGACAGGGGATTATAGCAATCAGCCCCAGCATTTT	CASSPTRTGDYSNQPQHF
.	TRBV2	TRBJ1-5	.	TGTGCCAGCAGTCCCTCTGACTCGGTGGGTCAGCCCCAGCATTTT	CASSPSDSVGQPQHF
.	TRBV28	TRBJ1-1	few	TGTGCCAGTTACCAAACTAGCGGGTCTGAAGCTTTCTTT	CASYQTSGSEAFF
.	TRBV14	TRBJ1-1	.	TGTGCCAGCAGCCAAGATCGGGGGGGCGACAGGCGGGGCACTGAAGCTTTCTTT	CASSQDRGGDRRGTEAFF
.	TRBV21-1	TRBJ2-1	.	TGTGCCAGCAGCAGAGTTGTATTCGAGGGACAGGACAAGACTAGCGGGAGCCAAGGGCAGTTCTTC	CASSRVVFEGQDKTSGSQGQFF
TRBD2	TRBV10-1	TRBJ2-1	.	TGCGCCAGCGGGATGGGACTAGCTTACAATGAGCAGTTCTTC	CASGMGLAYNEQFF
.	TRBV5-6	TRBJ1-6	.	TGTGCCAGCAGCTTGGTACAGTCATATAATTCACCCCTCCACTTT	CASSLVQSYNSPLHF
.	TRBV2	TRBJ1-2	.	TGTGCCAGCAGGGACAGAGAGAACTATGGCTACACCTTC	CASRDRENYGYTF
TRBD1	TRBV5-4	TRBJ1-2	.	TGTGCCAGCAGCGGGGACAGGGTCAGTGGCTACACCTTC	CASSGDRVSGYTF
.	TRBV19	TRBJ1-1	.	TGTGCCAGTAGCGGACAGTTAAACACTGAAGCTTTCTTT	CASSGQLNTEAFF
.	TRBV5-4	TRBJ1-4	.	TGTGCCAGCAGCGAATCGTTACAGGGATCTAATGAAAAACTGTTTTTT	CASSESLQGSNEKLFF
.	TRBV14	TRBJ2-1	few	TGTGCCAGCAGCCAACGGACTGACTACAATGAGCAGTTCTTC	CASSQRTDYNEQFF
.	TRBV28	TRBJ1-6	.	TGTGCCAGCAGGGCGGAAAATTCACCCCTCCACTTT	CASRAENSPLHF
TRBD2	TRBV7-3	TRBJ2-2	.	TGTGCCAGCAGCTTACTAGCGGGAGACACCGGGGAGCTGTTTTTT	CASSLLAGDTGELFF
.	TRBV19	TRBJ1-5	.	TGTGCCAGTAGTGGACAGACTAGCAATCAGCCCCAGCATTTT	CASSGQTSNQPQHF
TRBD1	TRBV7-6	TRBJ1-5	few	TGTGCCAGCAGCCGCGGGACAGGGGGTTCAGATCAGCCCCAGCATTTT	CASSRGTGGSDQPQHF
.	TRBV6-5	TRBJ2-1	.	TGTGCCAGCAGTTACTCGATTGGTAGAAATGAGCAGTTCTTC	CASSYSIGRNEQFF
.	TRBV28	TRBJ1-2	.	TGTGCCAGCTATTCCATGCAGGGAATTGGCTACACCTTC	CASYSMQGIGYTF
TRBD1	TRBV30	TRBJ2-7	.	TGTGCCTGCGGGGACAGGGTCTCCTACGAGCAGTACTTC	CACGDRVSYEQYF
.	TRBV29-1	TRBJ1-2	few	TGCAGCGTTGAAGGAGGGGGATATGGCTACACCTTC	CSVEGGGYGYTF
.	TRBV14	TRBJ2-6	.	TGTGCCACCCACCCGAGTGGGGCCAACGTCCTGACTTTC	CATHPSGANVLTF
.	TRBV19	TRBJ2-6	.	TGTGCCAGTAGTATGGGGGGAACTGGGGCCAACGTCCTGACTTTC	CASSMGGTGANVLTF
TRBD1	TRBV30	TRBJ1-4	.	TGTGCCTGGAGGCCCCTCAGGGGACAGAGCGAAAAACTGTTTTTT	CAWRPLRGQSEKLFF
.	TRBV5-5	TRBJ2-5	.	TGTGCCAGCAGCTTAGATCCTAGTCGCATGGGGCCCGGAGAGACCCAGTACTTC	CASSLDPSRMGPGETQYF
.	TRBV18	TRBJ1-5	.	TGTGCCAGCTCACCAGACAGACTCTCTAATCAGCCCCAGCATTTT	CASSPDRLSNQPQHF
.	TRBV12-3/TRBV12-4	TRBJ1-1	.	TGTGCCAGCAGTTTAGACTGGACTGAAGCTTTCTTT	CASSLDWTEAFF
TRBD1	TRBV19	TRBJ1-4	.	TGTGCCAGTAGTCTGAGGGGGCAGGATGAAAAACTGTTTTTT	CASSLRGQDEKLFF
.	TRBV5-6	TRBJ1-4	.	TGTGCCAGCAGCGAACGAGTCAAGGAAAAACTGTTTTTT	CASSERVKEKLFF
TRBD2	TRBV18	TRBJ2-3	.	TGTGCCAGCTCACCTTCTCCGGGACTAGAGACGTATACGCAGTATTTT	CASSPSPGLETYTQYF
.	TRBV7-2	TRBJ1-2	.	TGTGCCAGCAGCTTAAGGCCAACGGAGGCTAATGGCTACACCTTC	CASSLRPTEANGYTF
TRBD2	TRBV27	TRBJ2-7	few	TGTGCCAGCAGTTTATCCAGCGCGGGAGGGCCCTTCGAGCAGTACTTC	CASSLSSAGGPFEQYF
.	TRBV6-2/TRBV6-3	TRBJ1-5	.	TGTGCCAGCAGTGACAGGTGGGGGATGAGGAATCAGCCCCAGCATTTT	CASSDRWGMRNQPQHF
.	TRBV5-1	TRBJ1-5	.	TGCGCCAGCAGCTTGGAACCACGGGCGGGTCAGCCCCAGCATTTT	CASSLEPRAGQPQHF
.	TRBV6-5	TRBJ1-6	.	TGTGCCAGCAGCTCCATAGTTGGTTATTCACCCCTCCACTTT	CASSSIVGYSPLHF
TRBD2	TRBV7-6	TRBJ2-5	once	TGTGCCAGCAGCTCGGGACTAGCGGAGACCCAGTACTTC	CASSSGLAETQYF
.	TRBV18	TRBJ2-3	.	TGTGCCAGCTCACCTGTCGGAGGCCACACAGATACGCAGTATTTT	CASSPVGGHTDTQYF
.	TRBV27	TRBJ1-1	.	TGTGCCAGCAGTTTAGATGGGGCCTCCAGACCTGAAGCTTTCTTT	CASSLDGASRPEAFF
.	TRBV30	TRBJ2-1	.	TGTGCCTGGAGTGTACAGGGATCCAGAGTATTCAATGAGCAGTTCTTC	CAWSVQGSRVFNEQFF
TRBD1	TRBV11-2	TRBJ1-4	.	TGTGCCAGCAGCTTATCGCCGGGACAGGCAGGTGAAAAACTGTTTTTT	CASSLSPGQAGEKLFF
TRBD1	TRBV11-2	TRBJ2-5	.	TGTGCCAGCAGCGCCCATACAGGGGCACAAGAGACCCAGTACTTC	CASSAHTGAQETQYF